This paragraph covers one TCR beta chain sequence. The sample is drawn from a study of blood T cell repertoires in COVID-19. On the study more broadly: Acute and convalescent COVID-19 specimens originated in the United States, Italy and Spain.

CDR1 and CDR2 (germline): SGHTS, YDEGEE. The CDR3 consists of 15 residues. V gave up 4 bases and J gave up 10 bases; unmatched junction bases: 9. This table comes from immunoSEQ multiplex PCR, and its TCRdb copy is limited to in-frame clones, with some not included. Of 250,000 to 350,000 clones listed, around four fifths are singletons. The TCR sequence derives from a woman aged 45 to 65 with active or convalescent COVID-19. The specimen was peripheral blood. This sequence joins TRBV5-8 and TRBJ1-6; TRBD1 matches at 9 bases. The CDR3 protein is CASSHRDRDGSPLHF. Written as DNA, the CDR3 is TGTGCCAGCAGCCACCGGGACAGGGACGGATCACCCCTCCACTTT.